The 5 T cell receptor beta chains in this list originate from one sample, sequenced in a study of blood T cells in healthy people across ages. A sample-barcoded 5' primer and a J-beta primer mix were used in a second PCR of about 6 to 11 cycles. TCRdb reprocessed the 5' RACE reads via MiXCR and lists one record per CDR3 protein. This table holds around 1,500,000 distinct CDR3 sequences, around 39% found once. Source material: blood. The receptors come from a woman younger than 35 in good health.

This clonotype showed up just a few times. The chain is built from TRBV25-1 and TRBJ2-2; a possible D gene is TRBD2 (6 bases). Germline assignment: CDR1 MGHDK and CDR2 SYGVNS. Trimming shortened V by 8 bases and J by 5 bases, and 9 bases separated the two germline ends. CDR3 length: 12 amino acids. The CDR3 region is CASGEATGELFF. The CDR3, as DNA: TGTGCCAGCGGGGAGGCAACCGGGGAGCTGTTTTTT.

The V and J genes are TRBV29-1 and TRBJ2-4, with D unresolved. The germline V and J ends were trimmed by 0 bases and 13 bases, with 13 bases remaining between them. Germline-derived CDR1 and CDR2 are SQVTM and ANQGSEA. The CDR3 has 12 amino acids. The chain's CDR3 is CSVEDAWDEQYF. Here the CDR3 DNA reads TGCAGCGTTGAAGACGCCTGGGATGAGCAGTACTTC.

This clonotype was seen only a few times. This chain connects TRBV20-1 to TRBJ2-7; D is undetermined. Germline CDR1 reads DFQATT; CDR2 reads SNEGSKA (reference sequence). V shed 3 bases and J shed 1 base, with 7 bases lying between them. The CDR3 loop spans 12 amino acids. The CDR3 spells CSASGWSYEQYF. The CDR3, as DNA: TGCAGTGCTAGTGGGTGGTCCTACGAGCAGTACTTC.

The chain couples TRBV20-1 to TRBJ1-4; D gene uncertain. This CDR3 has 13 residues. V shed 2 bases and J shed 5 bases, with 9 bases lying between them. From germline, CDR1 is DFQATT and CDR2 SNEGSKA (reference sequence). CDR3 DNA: TGCAGTGCTAGATCCCAAGAAAATGAAAAACTGTTTTTT. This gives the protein CSARSQENEKLFF.

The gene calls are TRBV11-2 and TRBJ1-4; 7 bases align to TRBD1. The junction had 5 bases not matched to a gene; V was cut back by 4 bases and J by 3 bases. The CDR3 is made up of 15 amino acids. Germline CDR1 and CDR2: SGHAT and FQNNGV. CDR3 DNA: TGTGCCAGCAGCTCAAACAGGGGTTCTAATGAAAAACTGTTTTTT. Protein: CASSSNRGSNEKLFF.